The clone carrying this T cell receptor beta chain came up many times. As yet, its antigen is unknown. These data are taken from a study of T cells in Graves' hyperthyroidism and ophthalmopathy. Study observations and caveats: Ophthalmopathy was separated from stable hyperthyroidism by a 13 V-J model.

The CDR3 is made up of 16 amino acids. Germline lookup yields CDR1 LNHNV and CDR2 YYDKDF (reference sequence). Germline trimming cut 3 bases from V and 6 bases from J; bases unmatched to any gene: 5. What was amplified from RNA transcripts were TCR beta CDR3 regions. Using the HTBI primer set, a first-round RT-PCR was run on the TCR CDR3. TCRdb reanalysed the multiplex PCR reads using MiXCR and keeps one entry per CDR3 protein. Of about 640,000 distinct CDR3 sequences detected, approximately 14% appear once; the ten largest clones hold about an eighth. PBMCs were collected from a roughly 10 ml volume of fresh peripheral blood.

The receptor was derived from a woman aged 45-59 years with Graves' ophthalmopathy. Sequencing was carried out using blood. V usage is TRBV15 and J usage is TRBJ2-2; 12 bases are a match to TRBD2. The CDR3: CATSSLTSGSSGELFF. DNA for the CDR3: TGTGCCACCAGCAGTTTGACTAGCGGGAGTTCCGGGGAGCTGTTTTTT.